The rows below give T cell receptor beta chains drawn from one sample of a study of blood T cells in healthy people across ages. TCRdb reanalysed the 5' RACE reads using MiXCR and keeps one entry per CDR3 protein. The data hold around 1,700,000 distinct CDR3 sequences, with 28% observed a single time. Sequenced: blood. These receptors were obtained from a woman between 25 and 40 years old in good health. Both conserved end residues are part of each CDR3. A D gene is named only where the DNA matches it firmly. Size values are once, few and many counts, or a class for expanded clones, and some rows have none.

TRBJ2-3 . many TRBV7-2 CASSLDPEVDTQYF TGTGCCAGCAGCTTAGACCCTGAGGTGGATACGCAGTATTTT
TRBJ2-1 TRBD2 few TRBV11-2 CASNPASGDEQFF TGTGCCAGCAATCCGGCTAGCGGGGATGAGCAGTTCTTC
TRBJ1-2 . few TRBV5-5 CASSLSRAPNYGYTF TGTGCCAGCAGCTTGAGCCGGGCCCCTAACTATGGCTACACCTTC
TRBJ1-2 TRBD1 . TRBV20-1 CSTKGGQGRDYGYTF TGCAGTACCAAAGGGGGACAGGGAAGAGACTATGGCTACACCTTC
TRBJ1-2 TRBD1 . TRBV3-1 CASSQADRNYGYTF TGTGCCAGCAGCCAGGCGGACAGGAACTATGGCTACACCTTC
TRBJ2-1 TRBD1 many TRBV5-1 CASSKDGTEYNEQFF TGCGCCAGCAGCAAAGACGGGACAGAGTACAATGAGCAGTTCTTC
TRBJ2-7 TRBD2 . TRBV12-3/TRBV12-4 CVSSGDSEAYEQYF TGTGTCAGCAGCGGGGACTCCGAAGCCTACGAGCAGTACTTC
TRBJ2-6 TRBD1 . TRBV5-1 CASSLAFGTGWPRTRANVLTF TGCGCCAGCAGCTTGGCCTTCGGGACAGGGTGGCCTCGGACTAGGGCCAACGTCCTGACTTTC
TRBJ1-4 . . TRBV20-1 CSARSRRPKLFF TGCAGTGCTAGATCTCGTAGACCAAAACTGTTTTTT
TRBJ1-5 TRBD1 many TRBV18 CASSPGTGTQPQHF TGTGCCAGCTCACCTGGGACAGGCACTCAGCCCCAGCATTTT
TRBJ2-4 . many TRBV6-6 CASSYSTAKNIQYF TGTGCCAGCAGTTACTCGACCGCCAAAAACATTCAGTACTTC
TRBJ2-7 TRBD2 . TRBV4-1 CASSWGSGGPPYEQYF TGCGCCAGCAGCTGGGGTAGCGGGGGGCCCCCCTACGAGCAGTACTTC
TRBJ2-3 TRBD2 . TRBV20-1 CSAPLAGGPVMTDTQYF TGCAGTGCTCCTTTAGCGGGGGGGCCTGTGATGACAGATACGCAGTATTTT
TRBJ2-5 TRBD2 . TRBV24-1 CATSDLSGGRQETQDF TGTGCCACCAGTGACCTTAGCGGGGGCCGCCAAGAGACCCAGGACTTC
TRBJ1-2 TRBD1 . TRBV9 CACSVGGQVLYGYTF TGTGCCTGCAGCGTAGGGGGACAGGTCCTGTATGGCTACACCTTC
TRBJ2-7 . few TRBV7-9 CASSYGTQGEQYF TGTGCCAGCAGCTACGGGACTCAGGGCGAGCAGTACTTC
TRBJ1-1 . . TRBV29-1 CSASGQRNTEAFF TGCAGCGCCTCCGGACAGCGAAACACTGAAGCTTTCTTT
TRBJ1-2 . . TRBV5-1 CASNLTITRGYGYTF TGCGCCAGCAACTTGACCATAACCAGGGGCTATGGCTACACCTTC
TRBJ2-1 TRBD2 many TRBV7-3 CASSLMGGTGEQFF TGTGCCAGCAGCTTAATGGGGGGGACGGGTGAGCAGTTCTTC
TRBJ2-7 . . TRBV27 CASNFEGFPLLEQYF TGTGCCAGCAATTTCGAAGGGTTCCCCCTCCTTGAGCAGTACTTC
TRBJ2-2 . once TRBV28 CASGKGRGTGELFF TGTGCCAGCGGTAAGGGTAGGGGCACCGGGGAGCTGTTTTTT
TRBJ2-1 . . TRBV21-1 CASSNQRGEDNEQFF TGTGCCAGCAGCAATCAGCGGGGGGAGGACAATGAGCAGTTCTTC
TRBJ2-1 . many TRBV6-5 CASRSDGSSYNEQFF TGTGCCAGCAGATCCGACGGGAGCTCCTACAATGAGCAGTTCTTC
TRBJ2-7 TRBD2 few TRBV7-2 CASRGGPSEQYF TGTGCCAGCAGGGGAGGGCCCTCCGAGCAGTACTTC
TRBJ1-1 TRBD1 few TRBV20-1 CSVRNRGRHTEAFF TGCAGTGTCAGGAACAGGGGAAGACACACTGAAGCTTTCTTT
TRBJ2-7 TRBD2 many TRBV4-2 CASSLLAAGEYEQYF TGTGCCAGCAGCCTACTAGCGGCAGGAGAATACGAGCAGTACTTC
TRBJ2-1 . many TRBV5-1 CASSLIGNNEQFF TGCGCCAGCAGCTTGATCGGAAACAATGAGCAGTTCTTC
TRBJ1-1 . . TRBV2 CASSVSGSNTEAFF TGTGCCAGCAGCGTTTCCGGGTCGAACACTGAAGCTTTCTTT
TRBJ1-2 . . TRBV30 CAWSRAGRVYGYTF TGTGCCTGGAGCCGGGCAGGGCGCGTCTATGGCTACACCTTC
TRBJ2-7 . . TRBV5-1 CASSLRETSGEQYF TGCGCCAGCAGCTTGCGGGAGACATCGGGGGAGCAGTACTTC
TRBJ2-2 . . TRBV20-1 CSAESGRRSTGELFF TGCAGTGCCGAAAGTGGACGGCGTTCCACCGGGGAGCTGTTTTTT
TRBJ1-5 TRBD1 . TRBV24-1 CATSDPGQDQPQHF TGTGCCACCAGTGATCCGGGACAGGATCAGCCCCAGCATTTT
TRBJ2-5 . . TRBV20-1 CSAREQEGTQYF TGCAGTGCTAGAGAACAGGAGGGGACCCAGTACTTC
TRBJ2-4 . once TRBV11-3 CASSRPGRAIQYF TGTGCCAGCAGCCGCCCCGGTCGGGCCATTCAGTACTTC
TRBJ1-4 . . TRBV6-6 CASSYSRGSTNEKLFF TGTGCCAGCAGTTACTCGAGAGGTTCAACTAATGAAAAACTGTTTTTT
TRBJ1-2 TRBD1 few TRBV20-1 CSARPDRNYGYTF TGCAGTGCTAGGCCGGACAGGAACTATGGCTACACCTTC
TRBJ2-1 . many TRBV5-1 CASSPPGGGNEQFF TGTGCCAGCAGCCCCCCCGGGGGTGGGAATGAGCAGTTCTTC
TRBJ1-2 TRBD1 many TRBV4-1 CASSQALRQGAWYGYTF TGCGCCAGCAGCCAAGCCCTGAGACAGGGGGCATGGTATGGCTACACCTTC
TRBJ2-1 . few TRBV12-3/TRBV12-4 CASSLVLWGERNEQFF TGTGCCAGCAGTTTAGTGTTGTGGGGGGAGCGCAATGAGCAGTTCTTC
TRBJ2-2 TRBD2 . TRBV4-2 CASSLPGGDSAGELFF TGTGCCAGCAGCCTCCCCGGGGGGGATTCCGCCGGGGAGTTGTTTTTT
TRBJ1-2 TRBD1 . TRBV7-8 CASSLAVVGTGGTYGYTF TGTGCCAGCAGCTTAGCGGTGGTCGGGACAGGCGGGACCTATGGCTACACCTTC
TRBJ2-4 . once TRBV5-6 CASSYRVSIQYF TGTGCCAGCAGTTACAGGGTGTCTATTCAGTACTTC